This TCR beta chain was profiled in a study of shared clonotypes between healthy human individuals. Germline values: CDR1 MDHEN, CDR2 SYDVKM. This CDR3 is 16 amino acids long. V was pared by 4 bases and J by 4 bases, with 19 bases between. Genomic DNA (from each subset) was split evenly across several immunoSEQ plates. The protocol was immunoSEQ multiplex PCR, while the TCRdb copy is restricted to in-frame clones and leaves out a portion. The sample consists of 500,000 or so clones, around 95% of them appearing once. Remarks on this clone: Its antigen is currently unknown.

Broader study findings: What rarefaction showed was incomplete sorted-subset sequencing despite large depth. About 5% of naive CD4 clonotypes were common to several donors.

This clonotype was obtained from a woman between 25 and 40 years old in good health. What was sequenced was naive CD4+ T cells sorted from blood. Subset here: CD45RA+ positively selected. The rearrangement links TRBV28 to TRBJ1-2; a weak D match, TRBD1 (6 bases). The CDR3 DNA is TGTGCCAGCAGTTCGGCCACAGGGTCAGACTTCTATGGCTACACCTTC. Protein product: CASSSATGSDFYGYTF.